A selection of T cell receptor beta chains follows, all from one sample in a study of long-term antiretroviral therapy in people with HIV. Measured with immunoSEQ multiplex PCR; TCRdb has only the in-frame clones, and not every one. The sample records over 40,000 clones, about 95% being singletons. Sequenced material: unsorted PBMCs, taken 3.7 years after starting antiretroviral therapy. These TCRs come from a woman in her 50s with HIV. The CDR3 runs from the conserved cysteine through the conserved F or W. Fields, in order: D gene, V gene, J gene, CDR3 protein, CDR3 DNA. A D gene is named only where the DNA matches it firmly.

>TRBD1|TRBV30|TRBJ1-5
CAWGSGGGQPQHF
TGTGCCTGGGGATCAGGGGGCGGGCAGCCCCAGCATTTT
>NA|TRBV13|TRBJ1-1
CASSLAGTGTEAFF
TGTGCCAGCAGCTTAGCAGGGACGGGCACTGAAGCTTTCTTT
>TRBD2|TRBV11-2|TRBJ2-7
CASSASGVTYEQYF
TGTGCCAGCAGCGCTAGCGGGGTAACCTACGAGCAGTACTTC
>TRBD1|TRBV19|TRBJ1-2
CASSKQGAKWRDGYTF
TGTGCCAGTAGTAAGCAGGGGGCGAAATGGAGGGATGGCTACACCTTC
>NA|TRBV6-1|TRBJ1-1
CASDLGGTEAFF
TGTGCCAGCGACCTTGGGGGGACTGAAGCTTTCTTT
>NA|TRBV11-2|TRBJ1-1
CASSFFPNTEAFF
TGTGCCAGCAGCTTTTTCCCGAACACTGAAGCTTTCTTT
>NA|TRBV18|TRBJ1-1
CASSPLLNTEAFF
TGTGCCAGCTCACCACTTCTGAACACTGAAGCTTTCTTT
>TRBD1|TRBV14|TRBJ2-7
CASSYGTGLYEQYF
TGTGCCAGCAGCTACGGGACAGGGCTGTACGAGCAGTACTTC
>NA|TRBV7-3|TRBJ2-1
CASSLTGLHNEQFF
TGTGCCAGCAGCTTAACCGGTCTCCACAATGAGCAGTTCTTC
>TRBD1|TRBV30|TRBJ1-1
CAWSLGQVIEAFF
TGTGCCTGGAGTCTGGGACAGGTGATTGAAGCTTTCTTT
>NA|TRBV25-1|TRBJ1-4
CASSDDRREGKLFF
TGTGCCAGCAGTGACGACAGGCGGGAGGGAAAACTGTTTTTT
>NA|TRBV4-3|TRBJ2-2
CASSQGTLRTGELFF
TGCGCCAGCAGCCAAGGGACCCTGAGGACCGGGGAGCTGTTTTTT
>TRBD1|TRBV2|TRBJ2-5
CASSLQGSETQYF
TGTGCCAGCAGTCTACAGGGGTCCGAGACCCAGTACTTC
>NA|TRBV5-5|TRBJ2-5
CASSLGGVPETQYF
TGTGCCAGCAGCTTGGGGGGGGTTCCGGAGACCCAGTACTTC
>TRBD1|TRBV30|TRBJ1-3
CAWSRDSLGGNTIYF
TGTGCCTGGAGTCGGGACAGCCTCGGAGGAAACACCATATATTTT
>TRBD2|TRBV2|TRBJ2-5
CASTSMGGVRETQYF
TGTGCCAGCACTTCAATGGGGGGGGTTAGAGAGACCCAGTACTTC